These 4 T cell receptor beta chains came from one sample sequenced in a study of T cells expressing NK-cell markers. TCRdb processed the 5' RACE reads again and assigns one entry to each CDR3 protein, with no DNA. This sample's table has roughly 390,000 distinct CDR3 sequences. The material sequenced was blood T cells: a sorted CD56 or NKG2C T cell subset, CD4+ or CD8+ T cells, or bulk PBMC T cells (not recorded which). The receptors were gathered from a man between 18 and 69 years old in good health.

The chain joins TRBV3-1 to TRBJ1-2. This CDR3 spans 15 amino acids. The germline gives CDR1 LGHDT, CDR2 YNNKEL (reference sequence). CDR3 residues: CASSLRDVVSYGYTF.

V and J are TRBV7-8 and TRBJ2-1; TCRdb calls TRBD2, which cannot be checked without DNA. The germline V gene encodes CDR1 SGHVS and CDR2 FQNEAQ. The CDR3 runs to 14 residues. This chain's CDR3 is CASSYRDSGNEQFF. The entire variable domain, with the rest obtained from reference TRBV7-8 and TRBJ2-1, is as follows: GAGVSQSPRYKVAKRGQDVALRCDPISGHVSLFWYQQALGQGPEFLTYFQNEAQLDKSGLPSDRFFAERPEGSVSTLKIQRTQQEDSAVYLCASSYRDSGNEQFFGPGTRLTVL.

The rearrangement links TRBV7-9 to TRBJ2-1. Per the germline V gene, CDR1 is SEHNR and CDR2 is FQNEAQ (reference sequence). This CDR3 is built from 16 residues. CDR3: CASSLVYQETYNEQFF.

The chain has TRBV6-5 and TRBJ2-1; TCRdb's D call of TRBD2 is untestable without DNA. The CDR3 length is 17 residues. Germline loops: CDR1 MNHEY, CDR2 SVGAGI. CDR3 sequence: CASSYPQSSGAYNEQFF.